This T cell receptor beta chain was identified during a study of T cell responses to AZD1222 COVID-19 vaccine. Sequencing used immunoSEQ multiplex PCR; TCRdb keeps in-frame clones, though not all of them. The sample records about 150,000 clones, about 90% being singletons. Germline values: CDR1 MNHEY, CDR2 SMNVEV (reference sequence). This CDR3 has 15 amino acids. V was pared by 2 bases and J by 6 bases, with 16 bases between. With respect to this clone: Its antigen is as yet unknown.

Overall study results and limits: Clonal diversity may have been underestimated, and the donors were mostly white British, with more females than males. Repertoires were collected only later (after the peak T cell response had occurred). CD4 TCRs linked to vaccination spanned spike, dominating at 160-218 and 743-854.

This TCR derives from an adult who received the AZD1222 COVID-19 vaccine. The sequenced sample was peripheral blood, obtained 28 days after the second AZD1222 dose. The V gene is TRBV27, the J gene TRBJ1-2; a weak D match, TRBD1 (6 bases). In nucleotides, the CDR3 is TGTGCCAGCAGTTTAACCCCGGGGGGGGCGCATGGCTACACCTTC. It is translated as CASSLTPGGAHGYTF.